This TCR beta chain came from a study of T cells after yellow fever vaccination. Study observations and caveats: Though it reached lower strength, the secondary response hit its peak faster, day 5 versus 15. It was a small share of clonotypes that appeared in both CD4 and CD8 compartments. Repertoires sorted by FACS could include abundant clonotypes that are contaminants from the bulk population.

CDR3 size: 13 residues. Germline CDR1 reads DFQATT; CDR2 reads SNEGSKA (reference sequence). Trimming cost V 6 bases and J 4 bases; bases outside gene matches: 8. A word on this clonotype: As yet, its antigen is unknown.

TCR cDNA, made by 5'RACE template switching, carried an added universal primer site and UMIs. MiXCR, run by TCRdb on the 5' RACE reads, gives a single entry per CDR3 protein. The sample lists some 420,000 distinct CDR3 sequences; about 17% were seen once. The clonotype was recovered from a man in his late teens or twenties who received the YFV17D yellow fever vaccine. Here the sequenced sample was PBMCs, taken before the yellow fever booster vaccination. The V call is TRBV20-1, the J call TRBJ2-7, with 8 bases fitting TRBD2. This chain's CDR3 is CSAPGGPFYEQYF. CDR3 coding DNA: TGCAGTGCCCCGGGGGGGCCCTTTTACGAGCAGTACTTC.